The T cell receptor beta chain under discussion was sequenced for a study of identical twins. One entry per CDR3 protein, called by TCRdb with MiXCR from the 5' RACE reads. This sample has 100,000 to 110,000 distinct CDR3 sequences, with about 6% found just once. The length of the CDR3 is 15 residues. Germline V lookup: CDR1 SQVTM, CDR2 ANQGSEA. With 3 bases removed from V and 4 bases from J, the gap between germline ends came to 13 bases. This TCR derives from a woman between 45 and 60 years old in good health. Sequences were obtained from memory T cells sorted from blood. The chain links TRBV29-1 to TRBJ2-6; a possible D gene is TRBD2 (5 bases). In nucleotides, the CDR3 is TGCAGCGTTGACGAGGGTCTGGGGGGGGCCAACGTCCTGACTTTC. This gives the protein CSVDEGLGGANVLTF. The whole variable domain, remainder taken from reference TRBV29-1 and TRBJ2-6, is SAVISQKPSRDICQRGTSLTIQCQVDSQVTMMFWYRQQPGQSLTLIATANQGSEATYESGFVIDKFPISRPNLTFSTLTVSNMSPEDSSIYLCSVDEGLGGANVLTFGAGSRLTVL.